This T cell receptor (beta chain) stems from a study of blood T cell repertoires in COVID-19. The assay was immunoSEQ multiplex PCR, and TCRdb's table has in-frame clones only and misses some. The sample has 120,000 or so clones; around nine tenths are singletons. V gave up 5 bases and J gave up 6 bases; unmatched junction bases: 17. The CDR3 runs 18 residues. CDR1 and CDR2 from the germline V gene are SGHAT and FQNNGV. The rearrangement links TRBV11-2 to TRBJ2-3; 10 nucleotides match TRBD2. Material: peripheral blood. The receptor comes from a human donor in a cohort sampled during active COVID-19. CDR3 nucleotide sequence: TGTGCCAGCAGCCCCTACCTCGCGAGCGGGGGGGCATCCGATACGCAGTATTTT. Protein product: CASSPYLASGGASDTQYF.